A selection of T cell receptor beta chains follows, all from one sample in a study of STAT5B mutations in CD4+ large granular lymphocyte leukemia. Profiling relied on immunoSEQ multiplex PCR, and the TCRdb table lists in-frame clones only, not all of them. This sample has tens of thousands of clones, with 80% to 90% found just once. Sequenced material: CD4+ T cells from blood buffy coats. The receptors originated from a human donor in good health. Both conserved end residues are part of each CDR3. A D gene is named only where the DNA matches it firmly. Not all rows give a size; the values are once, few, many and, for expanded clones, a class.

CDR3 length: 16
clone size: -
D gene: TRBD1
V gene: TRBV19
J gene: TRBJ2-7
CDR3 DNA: TGTGCCAGTAGTCCCCTTCCGGGACAGGTAAGCTACGAGCAGTACTTC
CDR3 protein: CASSPLPGQVSYEQYF

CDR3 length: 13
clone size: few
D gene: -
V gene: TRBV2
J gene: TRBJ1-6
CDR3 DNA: TGTGCCAGCACTGAGGGCGCGAATTCACCCCTCCACTTT
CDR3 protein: CASTEGANSPLHF

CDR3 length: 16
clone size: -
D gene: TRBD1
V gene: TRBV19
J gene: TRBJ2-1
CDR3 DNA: TGTGCCAGTAGGAAAGGGGGACAGGGTTCTTACAATGAGCAGTTCTTC
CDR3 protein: CASRKGGQGSYNEQFF

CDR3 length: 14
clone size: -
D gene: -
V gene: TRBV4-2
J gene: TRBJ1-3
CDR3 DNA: TGTGCCAGCAGCCAAACAGACACCGGAAACACCATATATTTT
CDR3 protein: CASSQTDTGNTIYF

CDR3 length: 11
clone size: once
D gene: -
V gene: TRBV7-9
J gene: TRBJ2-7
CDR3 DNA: TGTGCCAGCAGCTTAAGAGTCGAGCAGTACTTC
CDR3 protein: CASSLRVEQYF

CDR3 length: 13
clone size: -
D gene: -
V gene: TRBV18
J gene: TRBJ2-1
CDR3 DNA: TGTGCCAGCTCACCACCGCAGAACAATGAGCAGTTCTTC
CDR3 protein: CASSPPQNNEQFF

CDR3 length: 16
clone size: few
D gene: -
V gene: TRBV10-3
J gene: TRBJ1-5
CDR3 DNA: TGTGCCATCAGTGAGTCGTTGGCTACGTCCCATCAGCCCCAGCATTTT
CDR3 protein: CAISESLATSHQPQHF

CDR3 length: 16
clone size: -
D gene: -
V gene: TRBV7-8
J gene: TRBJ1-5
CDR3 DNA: TGTGCCAGCAGCTCCATAGGGGGAAGGAGCAATCAGCCCCAGCATTTT
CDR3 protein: CASSSIGGRSNQPQHF

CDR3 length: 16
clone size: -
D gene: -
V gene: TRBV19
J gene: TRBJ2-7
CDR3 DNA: TGTGCCAGTAGTATTCAAGGGTCCCTGAGCTCCTACGAGCAGTACTTC
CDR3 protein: CASSIQGSLSSYEQYF

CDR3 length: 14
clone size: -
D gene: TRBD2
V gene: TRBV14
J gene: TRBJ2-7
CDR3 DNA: TGTGCCAGCAGCCGTAGCGGGGCCTCCTACGAGCAGTACTTC
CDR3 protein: CASSRSGASYEQYF

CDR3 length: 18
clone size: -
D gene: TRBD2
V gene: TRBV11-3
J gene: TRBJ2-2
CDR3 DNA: TGTGCCAGCAGCTTAGATCAGGGCGGGAGTGGTAACACCGGGGAGCTGTTTTTT
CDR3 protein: CASSLDQGGSGNTGELFF

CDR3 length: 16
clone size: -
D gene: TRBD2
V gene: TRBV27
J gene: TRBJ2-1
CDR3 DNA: TGTGCCAGCAGTCCACGGACTAGCGGGAGAGGAAATGAGCAGTTCTTC
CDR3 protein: CASSPRTSGRGNEQFF

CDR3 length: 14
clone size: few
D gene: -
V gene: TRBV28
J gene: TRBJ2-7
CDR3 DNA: TGTGCCAGCAGTCAGTACAAGACCCCCTACGAGCAGTACTTC
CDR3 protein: CASSQYKTPYEQYF

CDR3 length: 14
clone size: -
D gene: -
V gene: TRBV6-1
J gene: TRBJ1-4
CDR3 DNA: TGTGCCAGCAATCCTGGTAGCTTTCGTGAAAAACTGTTTTTT
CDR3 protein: CASNPGSFREKLFF

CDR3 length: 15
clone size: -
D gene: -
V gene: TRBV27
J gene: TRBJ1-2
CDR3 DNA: TGTGCCAGCAGTTTAACCCGTGGAGGATTAGGTGGCTACACCTTC
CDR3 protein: CASSLTRGGLGGYTF

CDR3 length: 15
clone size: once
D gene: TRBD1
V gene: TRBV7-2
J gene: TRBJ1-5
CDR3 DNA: TGTGCCAGCAGTCTGACCCGGGACAGAAATCAGCCCCAGCATTTT
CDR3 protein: CASSLTRDRNQPQHF

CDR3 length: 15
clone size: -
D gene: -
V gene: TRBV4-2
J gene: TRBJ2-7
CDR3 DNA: TGTGCCAGCAGCGCGGACCGGGAGCGGGCCTACGAGCAGTACTTC
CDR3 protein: CASSADRERAYEQYF

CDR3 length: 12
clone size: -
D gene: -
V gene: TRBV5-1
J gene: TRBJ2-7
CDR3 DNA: TGCGCCAGCAGCCGAGACAGCTACGAGCAGTACTTC
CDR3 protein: CASSRDSYEQYF

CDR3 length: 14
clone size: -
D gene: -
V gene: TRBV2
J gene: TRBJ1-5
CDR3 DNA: TGTGCCAGCAGAAACAGGGTAGGGAATCAGCCCCAGCATTTT
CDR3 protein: CASRNRVGNQPQHF

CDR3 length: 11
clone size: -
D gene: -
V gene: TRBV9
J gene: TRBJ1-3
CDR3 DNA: TGTGCCAGCAGCAATACTAACACCATATATTTT
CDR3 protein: CASSNTNTIYF

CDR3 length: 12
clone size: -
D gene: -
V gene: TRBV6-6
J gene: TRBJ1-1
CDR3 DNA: TGTGCCAGCAGTACGAAGGGAAGTTCAGCTTTCTTT
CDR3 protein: CASSTKGSSAFF

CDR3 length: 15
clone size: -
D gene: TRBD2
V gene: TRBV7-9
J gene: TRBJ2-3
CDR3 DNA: TGTGCCAGCAGCTTTACTAGCGGAAGCACAGATACGCAGTATTTT
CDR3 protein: CASSFTSGSTDTQYF

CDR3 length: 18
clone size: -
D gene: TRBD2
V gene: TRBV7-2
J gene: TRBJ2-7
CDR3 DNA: TGTGCCAGCAGCTTATTGGCGGGACTAGCGGGAGTAGGCTACGAGCAGTACTTC
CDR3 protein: CASSLLAGLAGVGYEQYF

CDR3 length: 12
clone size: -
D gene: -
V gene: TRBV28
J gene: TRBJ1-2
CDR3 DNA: TGTGCCAGCAGTATCAGGGTTCAAGGCTACACCTTC
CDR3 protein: CASSIRVQGYTF

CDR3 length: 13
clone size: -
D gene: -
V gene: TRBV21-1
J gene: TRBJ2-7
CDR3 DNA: TGTGCCAGCAGCAAAGCTCCCAGGGTCGAGCAGTACTTC
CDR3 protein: CASSKAPRVEQYF

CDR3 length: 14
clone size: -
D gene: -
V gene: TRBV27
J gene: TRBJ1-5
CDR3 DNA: TGTGCCAGCAGTTCCAGACAGTCGGGACAGCCCCAGCATTTT
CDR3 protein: CASSSRQSGQPQHF

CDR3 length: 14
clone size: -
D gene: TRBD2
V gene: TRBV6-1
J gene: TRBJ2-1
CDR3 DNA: TGTGCCAGTCGGGACTACCTCTCCTACAATGAGCAGTTCTTC
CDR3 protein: CASRDYLSYNEQFF

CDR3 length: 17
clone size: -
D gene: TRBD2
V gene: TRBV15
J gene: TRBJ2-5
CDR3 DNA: TGTGCCACCAGCAGAGATCTCGCGGGAGGGCCCTGGGAGACCCAGTACTTC
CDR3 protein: CATSRDLAGGPWETQYF

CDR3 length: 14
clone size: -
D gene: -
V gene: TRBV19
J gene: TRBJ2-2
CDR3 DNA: TGTGCCAGTTCGACGAGGCGGGAATACGGGGAGCTGTTTTTT
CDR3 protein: CASSTRREYGELFF

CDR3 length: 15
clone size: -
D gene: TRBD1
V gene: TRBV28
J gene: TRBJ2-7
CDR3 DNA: TGTGCCAGCAGTTTACTGGGGACAGGGAAGAACGAGCAGTACTTC
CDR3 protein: CASSLLGTGKNEQYF

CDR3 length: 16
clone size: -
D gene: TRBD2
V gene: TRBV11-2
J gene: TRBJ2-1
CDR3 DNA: TGTGCCAGCAGCTCCCGTTCTAGCGGGAGTATAAATGAGCAGTTCTTC
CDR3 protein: CASSSRSSGSINEQFF

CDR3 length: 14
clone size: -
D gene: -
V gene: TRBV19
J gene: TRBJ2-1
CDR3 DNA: TGTGCCAGTAGTGGGGGACAAACCTACAATGAGCAGTTCTTC
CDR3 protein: CASSGGQTYNEQFF

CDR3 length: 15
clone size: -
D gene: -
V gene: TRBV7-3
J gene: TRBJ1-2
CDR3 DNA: TGTGCCAGCAGCTTACGACATGAAAATAACTATGGCTACACCTTC
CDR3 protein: CASSLRHENNYGYTF

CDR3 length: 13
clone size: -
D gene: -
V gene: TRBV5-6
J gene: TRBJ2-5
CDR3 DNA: TGTGCCAGCAGATTGGGACTCCAAGAGACCCAGTACTTC
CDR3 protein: CASRLGLQETQYF

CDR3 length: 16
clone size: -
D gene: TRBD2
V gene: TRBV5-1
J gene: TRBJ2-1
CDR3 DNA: TGCGCCAGCAGCGGAGAACTAGCGGGAGTCTACAATGAGCAGTTCTTC
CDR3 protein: CASSGELAGVYNEQFF

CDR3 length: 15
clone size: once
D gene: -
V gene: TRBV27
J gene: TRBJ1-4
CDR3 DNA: TGTGCCAGCAGCTCAATACTCCCCCCGGGGGAAAAACTGTTTTTT
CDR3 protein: CASSSILPPGEKLFF

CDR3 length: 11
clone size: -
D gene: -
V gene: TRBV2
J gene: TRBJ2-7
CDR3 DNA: TGTGCCAGCAGTGAAACTCCGAATCAGTACTTC
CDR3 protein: CASSETPNQYF

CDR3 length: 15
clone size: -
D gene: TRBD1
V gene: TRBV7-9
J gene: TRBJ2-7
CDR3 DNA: TGTGCCAGCAGCCCACGGACAGGGGGGGCCTACGAGCAGTACTTC
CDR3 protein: CASSPRTGGAYEQYF

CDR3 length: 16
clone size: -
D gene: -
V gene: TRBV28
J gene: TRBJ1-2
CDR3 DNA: TGTGCCAGCAGTCCTCCTTTACGGGCGGTATATGGAGGCTACACCTTC
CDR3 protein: CASSPPLRAVYGGYTF

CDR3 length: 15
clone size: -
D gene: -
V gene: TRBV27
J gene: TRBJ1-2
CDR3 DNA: TGTGCCAGCAGCCTGGATGGGGGGCCTAACTATGGCTACACCTTC
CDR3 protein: CASSLDGGPNYGYTF

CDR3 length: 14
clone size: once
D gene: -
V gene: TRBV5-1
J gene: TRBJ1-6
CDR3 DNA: TGCGCCAGCAGCTTGACAGGGTATAATTCACCCCTCCACTTT
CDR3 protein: CASSLTGYNSPLHF

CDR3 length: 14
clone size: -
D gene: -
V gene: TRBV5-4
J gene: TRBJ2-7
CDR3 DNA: TGTGCCAGCAGCTTTGGACGGGGGAACTACGAGCAGTACTTC
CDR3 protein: CASSFGRGNYEQYF

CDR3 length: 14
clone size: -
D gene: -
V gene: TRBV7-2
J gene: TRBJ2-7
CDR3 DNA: TGTGCCAGCAGGTTAGGCCCGATCTCCTACGAGCAGTACTTC
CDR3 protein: CASRLGPISYEQYF

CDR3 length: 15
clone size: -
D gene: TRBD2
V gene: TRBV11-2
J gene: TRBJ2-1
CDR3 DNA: TGTGCCAGCAGCTCGACTAGCGGGAGGAATAATGAGCAGTTCTTC
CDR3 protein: CASSSTSGRNNEQFF

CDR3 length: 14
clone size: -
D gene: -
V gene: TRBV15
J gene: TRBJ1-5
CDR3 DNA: TGTGCCACCAGCATCGGCAGGGTCAATCAGCCCCAGCATTTT
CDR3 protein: CATSIGRVNQPQHF

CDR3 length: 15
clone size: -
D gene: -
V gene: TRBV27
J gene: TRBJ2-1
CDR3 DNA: TGTGCCAGCACGCTAGCAGGACAGAATCACAATGAGCAGTTCTTC
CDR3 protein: CASTLAGQNHNEQFF